The T cell receptor (beta chain) under discussion was sequenced for a study of T cells in Graves' hyperthyroidism and ophthalmopathy. Notes on the study in general: Ophthalmopathy was separated from stable hyperthyroidism by a 13 V-J model. Most expanded thyroid clonotypes above 0.001 also appeared in blood.

A patient was excluded if there was uncontrolled infection, other autoimmune disease, pregnancy or lactation. Diagnosis relied on clinical symptoms, serum thyroxine and TRAb, thyroid ultrasound and orbital computed tomography. The V gene's germline CDR1 is SGHVS and CDR2 FNYEAQ. After removal of 2 bases from V and 3 bases from J, the junction contained 10 bases not matched to a gene. The CDR3 runs to 18 residues. This clonotype showed up just a few times. No antigen is known for it. It was RNA transcripts that yielded the amplified TCR beta CDR3 regions. The HTBI set primed first-round TCR CDR3 RT-PCR. TCRdb reprocessed the multiplex PCR reads via MiXCR and lists one record per CDR3 protein. The sample yields hundreds of thousands of distinct CDR3 sequences, about 45% seen once.

Sequencing used peripheral blood or thyroid tissue (not recorded which). The chain has TRBV7-6 and TRBJ1-2; TRBD1 aligns across 12 bases. The TCR originated in an adult man with Graves' disease, either hyperthyroidism or ophthalmopathy (not recorded which). The CDR3 coding sequence is TGTGCCAGCAGCTTAAGTGGTGGGACAGGGGGCATCTACTATGGCTACACCTTC. Translation: CASSLSGGTGGIYYGYTF.